This TCR beta chain was recorded in a study of T cells in Graves' hyperthyroidism and ophthalmopathy. Note on this clonotype: Its specificity is unknown. The junction departs from the called germline gene at one end, perhaps through a read error.

Germline-derived CDR1 and CDR2 are SGDLS and YYNGEE. The CDR3 extends over 16 amino acids. RNA transcripts yielded amplified TCR beta CDR3 regions. The HTBI primer set drove a first-round RT-PCR of the TCR CDR3. Each CDR3 protein is one row after TCRdb ran MiXCR on the multiplex PCR reads. Of around 800,000 distinct CDR3 sequences in the sample, approximately 40% are singletons; the top ten hold 8.9%. Overall study results and limits: Median prediction lead before ophthalmopathy onset was 6 to 8 months with the model. Separation of ophthalmopathy from stable hyperthyroidism was achieved by a 13 V-J model.

Sample: blood. The sequence came from a man in his late teens or twenties with Graves' hyperthyroidism. V is TRBV9 and J is TRBJ1-3, with D possibly TRBD1 on 6 matching bases. This chain's CDR3 is CASSEGDRISGNTTYF. The CDR3 coding sequence is TGTGCCAGCAGCGAGGGCGACAGGATCTCTGGAAACACCACATATTTT.